This is a list of T cell receptor beta chains from one sample in a study of tumor and adjacent non-tumor tissue in lung cancer. A single record per CDR3 protein comes from TCRdb applying MiXCR to the multiplex PCR reads. The sample contains approximately 100,000 distinct CDR3 sequences, about 60% of which appear only once. Sequencing input: distant non-tumor lung tissue. The source is a man aged 25 to 45 with non-small cell lung cancer. Both conserved end residues are part of each CDR3. Fields, in order: clone size, V gene, D gene, J gene, CDR3 protein, CDR3 DNA. D genes are given only for firm matches. Rows give clone size only sometimes, using once, few, many, or a class for an expanded clone.

size: medium-sized; V: TRBV6-2/TRBV6-3; D: NA; J: TRBJ2-7; CDR3: CASSYFLGGALDEQYF; DNA: TGTGCCAGCAGTTACTTCCTAGGAGGGGCGCTAGACGAGCAGTACTTC
size: NA; V: TRBV11-3; D: NA; J: TRBJ2-7; CDR3: CASNSRDVTYEQYF; DNA: TGTGCCAGCAACTCGCGGGACGTAACCTACGAGCAGTACTTC
size: NA; V: TRBV6-1; D: TRBD1; J: TRBJ1-2; CDR3: CASSVGTADSNGYTF; DNA: TGTGCCAGCAGTGTCGGGACAGCAGACTCAAATGGCTACACCTTC
size: NA; V: TRBV11-2; D: NA; J: TRBJ1-6; CDR3: CANSLNWGGSPLHF; DNA: TGTGCCAACAGCTTAAACTGGGGCGGTTCACCCCTCCACTTT
size: NA; V: TRBV12-3/TRBV12-4; D: NA; J: TRBJ2-1; CDR3: CASSPGWGGACNEQFF; DNA: TGTGCCAGCAGTCCCGGGTGGGGCGGGGCTTGCAATGAGCAGTTCTTC
size: NA; V: TRBV20-1; D: NA; J: TRBJ1-2; CDR3: CSVSVAGISNYGYTF; DNA: TGCAGTGTTAGTGTTGCGGGCATATCTAACTATGGCTACACCTTC
size: many; V: TRBV5-4; D: NA; J: TRBJ2-1; CDR3: CASSAYNEQFF; DNA: TGTGCCAGCAGCGCCTACAATGAGCAGTTCTTC
size: few; V: TRBV29-1; D: TRBD1; J: TRBJ2-2; CDR3: CSVFRDRNTGKLFF; DNA: TGCAGCGTGTTCCGGGACAGGAACACCGGGAAGTTGTTTTTT
size: NA; V: TRBV11-2; D: NA; J: TRBJ1-1; CDR3: CASSPRGGMNTEAFF; DNA: TGTGCCAGCAGCCCCCGTGGAGGGATGAACACTGAAGCTTTCTTT
size: few; V: TRBV5-6; D: NA; J: TRBJ2-1; CDR3: CTSSVNAKKFF; DNA: TGTACCAGCAGCGTTAACGCGAAGAAGTTCTTC
size: NA; V: TRBV24-1; D: NA; J: TRBJ2-2; CDR3: CATGVAVKSPNTGELFF; DNA: TGTGCCACGGGGGTGGCAGTAAAGTCACCGAACACCGGAGAGCTGTTTTTT
size: NA; V: TRBV5-1; D: NA; J: TRBJ1-3; CDR3: CASSLIANSGNTIYF; DNA: TGCGCCAGCAGCTTGATAGCCAACTCTGGAAACACCATATATTTT
size: many; V: TRBV20-1; D: NA; J: TRBJ2-4; CDR3: CSARELGAKNIQYF; DNA: TGCAGTGCCCGGGAACTCGGGGCCAAAAACATTCAGTACTTC
size: NA; V: TRBV11-2; D: NA; J: TRBJ2-1; CDR3: CASNLILARTDEQFF; DNA: TGTGCCAGCAACTTAATCCTAGCGAGGACTGATGAGCAGTTTTTC
size: many; V: TRBV5-4; D: NA; J: TRBJ1-6; CDR3: CASSPTIRGGNSPLHF; DNA: TGTGCCAGCAGCCCTACTATCAGGGGAGGTAATTCACCCCTCCACTTT
size: NA; V: TRBV4-1; D: NA; J: TRBJ2-7; CDR3: CASSQSQGAGEQYF; DNA: TGCGCCAGCAGCCAAAGTCAAGGGGCTGGGGAGCAGTACTTC
size: many; V: TRBV11-2; D: NA; J: TRBJ2-3; CDR3: CARSLGSGLDTQYF; DNA: TGTGCCCGCAGCTTAGGTTCGGGGCTGGATACGCAGTATTTT
size: NA; V: TRBV20-1; D: TRBD2; J: TRBJ2-1; CDR3: CSARGKHWTGGQYEQFF; DNA: TGCAGTGCTAGAGGGAAACATTGGACGGGGGGGCAATATGAGCAGTTCTTC
size: NA; V: TRBV29-1; D: TRBD1; J: TRBJ2-7; CDR3: CTVVAGGRFAYGQYF; DNA: TGCACCGTTGTGGCAGGGGGCAGATTTGCCTACGGGCAGTACTTC
size: once; V: TRBV29-1; D: NA; J: TRBJ2-3; CDR3: CSVHRGEVGTQYF; DNA: TGCAGCGTTCACCGCGGCGAGGTAGGTACGCAGTATTTT
size: few; V: TRBV11-2; D: TRBD2; J: TRBJ2-1; CDR3: CVSSFSLAGGRDEQFF; DNA: TGTGTCAGCAGCTTTTCACTAGCGGGGGGGCGCGATGAGCAGTTCTTC
size: NA; V: TRBV20-1; D: TRBD1; J: TRBJ2-6; CDR3: CSALTGGGSRVNVLTF; DNA: TGCAGTGCCCTAACAGGGGGCGGCTCTAGGGTCAACGTCCTGACTTTC
size: NA; V: TRBV11-2; D: TRBD1; J: TRBJ2-5; CDR3: CASSSLTGWETQYF; DNA: TGTGCCAGCAGCTCCTTGACAGGGTGGGAGACCCAGTACTTC
size: many; V: TRBV5-6; D: NA; J: TRBJ2-3; CDR3: CASSPRGSGGTSTDTQYF; DNA: TGTGCCAGCAGCCCCAGAGGGAGTGGGGGCACTAGCACAGATACGCAGTATTTT
size: once; V: TRBV29-1; D: TRBD2; J: TRBJ2-3; CDR3: CSLRAGGTDTQYF; DNA: TGCAGCTTAAGAGCGGGAGGGACAGATACGCAGTATTTT
size: NA; V: TRBV20-1; D: NA; J: TRBJ1-1; CDR3: CNVPVTTEAFF; DNA: TGCAATGTTCCAGTGACCACTGAAGCTTTCTTT
size: NA; V: TRBV7-2; D: TRBD1; J: TRBJ1-3; CDR3: CASTTRDRTTGNTIYF; DNA: TGTGCCAGCACCACCCGGGACAGGACGACCGGAAACACCATATATTTT
size: NA; V: TRBV20-1; D: TRBD2; J: TRBJ2-1; CDR3: CSAGESGLAGCNEQFF; DNA: TGCAGTGCTGGAGAGAGTGGACTAGCGGGATGCAATGAGCAATTCTTC
size: many; V: TRBV20-1; D: TRBD1; J: TRBJ2-7; CDR3: CSATTGEGIEQYF; DNA: TGCAGTGCCACGACAGGGGAAGGGATCGAGCAGTACTTC
size: NA; V: TRBV29-1; D: TRBD2; J: TRBJ2-1; CDR3: CSVELLAGGQNEQFF; DNA: TGCAGCGTCGAACTTCTAGCGGGAGGGCAGAATGAGCAGTTCTTC
size: many; V: TRBV28; D: NA; J: TRBJ2-1; CDR3: CASSPSWGGYNEQFF; DNA: TGTGCCAGCAGTCCCTCTTGGGGCGGCTACAATGAGCAGTTCTTC
size: NA; V: TRBV11-2; D: NA; J: TRBJ2-7; CDR3: CASSPGQSCVQYF; DNA: TGTGCCAGCAGCCCAGGACAGTCCTGCGTACAATACTTC
size: NA; V: TRBV4-2; D: NA; J: TRBJ1-2; CDR3: CASSQEVAWQYDYTF; DNA: TGCGCCAGCAGTCAGGAAGTGGCATGGCAATACGACTACACCTTC